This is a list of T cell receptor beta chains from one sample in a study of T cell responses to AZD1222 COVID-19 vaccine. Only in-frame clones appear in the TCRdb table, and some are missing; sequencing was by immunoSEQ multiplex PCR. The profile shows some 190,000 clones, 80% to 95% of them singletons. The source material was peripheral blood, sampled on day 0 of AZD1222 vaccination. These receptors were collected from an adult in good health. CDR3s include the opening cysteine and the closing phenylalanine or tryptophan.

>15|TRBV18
CASSLGQGINSPLHF
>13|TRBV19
CASSGTAYNEQFF
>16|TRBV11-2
CASSSTTGGALETQYF
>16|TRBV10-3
CAISGTGSLGANVLTF
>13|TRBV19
CASQTGINTEAFF
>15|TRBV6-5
CASSPGTGQGNTIYF
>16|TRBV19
CASSIVPDRVNTEAFF
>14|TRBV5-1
CASSLGQGANGYTF
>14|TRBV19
CASSEIRDHTEAFF
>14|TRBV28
CASSLEGLNTEAFF
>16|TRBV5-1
CASSLTGTAWQETQYF
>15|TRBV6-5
CASSYSTDLSLEAFF
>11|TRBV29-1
CSVPTYNEQFF
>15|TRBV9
CASSAGGQGTQPQHF
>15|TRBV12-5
CASGLAQGDNGELFF
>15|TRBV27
CASSLSWGGDTEAFF
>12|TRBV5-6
CASNSGDYGYTF
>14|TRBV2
CASTVEDSAYEQYF
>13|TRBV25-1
CASSFGAGREAFF
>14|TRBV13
CASSHLGQNTEAFF
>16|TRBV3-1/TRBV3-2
CASSLTRLRGGYGYTF
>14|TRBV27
CASSPRRGDEKLFF
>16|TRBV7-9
CASSSPLRGGTNTQYF
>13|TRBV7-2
CASSFFGANVLTF
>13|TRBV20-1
CSASREINSPLHF
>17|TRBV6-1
CASSGKTSKHPFYGYTF
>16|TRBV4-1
CASSPAPRGVRAEAFF
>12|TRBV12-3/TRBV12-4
CASSFVAAEAFF
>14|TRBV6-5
CASSYTGTAYGYTF
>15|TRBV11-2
CASSLRTGVTDTQYF
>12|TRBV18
CASSTLDYEAFF
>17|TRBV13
CASRWTGTSGASYEQYF
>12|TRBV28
CASSLETGGVHF
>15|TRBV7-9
CASSDNREMNTEAFF
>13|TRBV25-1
CASVPIGGAPLHF
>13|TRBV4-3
CASSQERGYEQYF
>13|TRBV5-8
CASSADSSYGYTF
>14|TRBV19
CASSPDPRARGYTF
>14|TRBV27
CASSFSGWTGELFF
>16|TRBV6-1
CASSETQLGESRGYTF
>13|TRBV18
CASSPKREGEQYF
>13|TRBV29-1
CSAKGAGQETQYF
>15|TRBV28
CASSLPGGGTGELFF
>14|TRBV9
CASSSTSGFHEQYF
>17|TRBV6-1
CASSETGTLRKLYGYTF
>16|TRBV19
CASVLAGQGAEKGYTF
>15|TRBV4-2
CASSQPERDNQPQHF
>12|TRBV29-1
CSVAGTGQRQYF
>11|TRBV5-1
CASREGLEAFF
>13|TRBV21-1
CAPGGRVVPEAFF
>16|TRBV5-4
CASSLPPWRGEYGYTF
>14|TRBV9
CASSVGGINTEAFF
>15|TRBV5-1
CASQGPGSGANVLTF
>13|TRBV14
CASSQESAYGYTF
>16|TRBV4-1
CASSQDGTVSGNTIYF
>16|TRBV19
CASTTPGQGAFWGYTF
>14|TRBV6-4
CASSLDSYNSPLHF
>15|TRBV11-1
CASGDDLISGNTIYF
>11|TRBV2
CASVKNTEAFF
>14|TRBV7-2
CASSLSQGYSPLHF